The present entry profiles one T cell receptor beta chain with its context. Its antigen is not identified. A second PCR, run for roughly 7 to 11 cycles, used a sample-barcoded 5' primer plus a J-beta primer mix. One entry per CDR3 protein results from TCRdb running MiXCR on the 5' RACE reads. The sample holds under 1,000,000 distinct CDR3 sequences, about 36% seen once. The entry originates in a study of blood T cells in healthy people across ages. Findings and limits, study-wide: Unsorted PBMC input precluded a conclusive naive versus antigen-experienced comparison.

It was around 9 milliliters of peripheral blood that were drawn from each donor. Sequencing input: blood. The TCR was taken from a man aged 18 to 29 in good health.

The CDR3 here is CASSSGLAGGRADTQYF. The CDR3 DNA follows: TGTGCCAGCAGCAGCGGACTAGCGGGGGGCCGGGCAGATACGCAGTATTTT. This chain links TRBV2 with TRBJ2-3; TRBD2 agrees at 14 bases. The junction had 9 bases not matched to a gene; V was cut back by 6 bases and J by 4 bases. Germline lookup yields CDR1 SNHLY and CDR2 FYNNEI. The CDR3 runs 17 residues.